This T cell receptor beta chain stems from a study of neurological immune-mediated disorders. The CDR3 is 15 residues long. The germline CDR1 and CDR2 sequences are SGHRS and YFSETQ. V dropped 4 bases and J dropped 0 bases, with 11 bases sitting between them. One entry per CDR3 protein, called by TCRdb with MiXCR from the 5' RACE reads. The sample shows about 14,000 distinct CDR3 sequences, less than 7.5% of them seen only once. At least ten counts were recorded for this clonotype. This chain connects TRBV5-1 to TRBJ2-1; D possibly corresponds to TRBD2 (5 bases). Material for sequencing was CD8+ T cells from blood. The clonotype comes from a woman aged 35 to 49 in good health. The CDR3 sequence is CASSQEGSSYNEQFF. In DNA form, the CDR3 reads TGCGCCAGCAGCCAAGAAGGGAGCTCCTACAATGAGCAGTTCTTC.